This T cell receptor beta chain comes out of a study of OX40 agonist ivuxolimab in advanced cancers. Study outcomes and limitations: More expanded clones were found, on average, in CD8+ than in CD4+ T cells.

Sequencing was performed with immunoSEQ multiplex PCR; in TCRdb, only in-frame clones are kept and a portion is missing. The data contain roughly 35,000 clones, 80% to 85% of them singletons. Remarks on this clone: What it binds is not known. The conserved closing phenylalanine or tryptophan is absent in this CDR3, likely reflecting a read error. Because the CDR3's place on the DNA is in doubt, the DNA is left out and the CDR3 is given as listed by TCRdb.

Both ends counted, the CDR3 spans 8 residues. From germline, CDR1 is KGHSH and CDR2 LQKENI. This chain uses TRBV18 with TRBJ1-1. The sequenced sample was CD4+ or CD8+ T cells sorted from blood, obtained in a trial of the OX40 agonist ivuxolimab. The sequence derives from an adult with an advanced solid tumor such as melanoma, head and neck, liver or kidney cancer. This chain's CDR3 is CASSPREI.